The 32 T cell receptor beta chains reported below all come from one sample, sequenced in a study of shared clonotypes between healthy human individuals. TCRdb's copy holds only in-frame clones and misses some; the assay was immunoSEQ multiplex PCR. This sample carries approximately 980,000 clones, 60% to 85% of them seen once, and the ten largest clones take about 1.5%. Sequencing input: memory CD4+ T cells sorted from blood. As to subset: CD45RA-negative fraction. Receptor source: a man aged 18 to 30 in good health.

The gene calls are TRBV5-1 and TRBJ2-6, with 7 bases aligning to TRBD1. Trimming removed 6 bases from V and 1 base from J; junction bases left unmatched: 7. CDR1 is SGHRS, CDR2 YFSETQ, per germline. This CDR3 comprises 16 residues. The CDR3 protein is CASTRDSRSGANVLTF. DNA of the CDR3: TGCGCCAGCACGAGGGACAGCAGATCTGGGGCCAACGTCCTGACTTTC.

This clone was counted a single time. This chain joins TRBV5-4 and TRBJ2-2, with a possible D match to TRBD2 (6 bases). This CDR3 contains 16 residues. Germline CDR1 and CDR2: SGHNT and YYREEE (reference sequence). V gave up 5 bases and J gave up 2 bases, with 16 bases separating them. As DNA, the CDR3 is TGTGCCAGCAGTCGCGGCGGGGCCTATAACACCGGGGAGCTGTTTTTT. Amino acids: CASSRGGAYNTGELFF. The full variable domain, its missing parts supplied by reference TRBV5-4 and TRBJ2-2, is ETGVTQSPTHLIKTRGQQVTLRCSSQSGHNTVSWYQQALGQGPQFIFQYYREEENGRGNFPPRFSGLQFPNYSSELNVNALELDDSALYLCASSRGGAYNTGELFFGEGSRLTVL.

This clone has just a few counts. This chain connects TRBV7-2 to TRBJ2-1; no clear D. Germline CDR1 SGHTA, CDR2 FQGNSA. V was cut by 4 bases and J by 3 bases, with 16 bases left in between. The CDR3 loop spans 16 amino acids. The CDR3 sequence: CASSSRRGRSYNEQFF. In DNA form, the CDR3 reads TGTGCCAGCAGCTCCCGCCGTGGGCGGAGCTACAATGAGCAGTTCTTC.

This clone was detected a few times. This rearrangement joins TRBV19 to TRBJ2-7, with 10 bases that match TRBD2. With V trimmed by 4 bases and J by 4 bases, 7 bases remained unmatched. The CDR3 is 15 residues long. Germline assignment: CDR1 LNHDA and CDR2 SQIVND (reference sequence). DNA of the CDR3: TGTGCCAGTAGTACAAGCGGGAGGGCCCAGTACGAGCAGTACTTC. It codes for CASSTSGRAQYEQYF. The entire variable domain, with the rest obtained from reference TRBV19 and TRBJ2-7, is as follows: DGGITQSPKYLFRKEGQNVTLSCEQNLNHDAMYWYRQDPGQGLRLIYYSQIVNDFQKGDIAEGYSVSREKKESFPLTVTSAQKNPTAFYLCASSTSGRAQYEQYFGPGTRLTVT.

The chain joins TRBV30 to TRBJ1-6, with D uncertain. The CDR3 spans 13 residues. Germline V gene sequence: CDR1 GTSNPN, CDR2 SVGIG (reference sequence). The V end lost 2 bases, the J end lost 14 bases, and 16 bases lay between the germline ends. The CDR3 coding sequence is TGTGCCTGGAGTCCATCTCCCCAATCGGCCCTCCACTTT. As protein: CAWSPSPQSALHF.

V is TRBV29-1 and J is TRBJ1-1; D perhaps matches TRBD1 (6 bases). V lost 5 bases and J 0 bases, leaving 10 bases between the germline ends. This CDR3 region has 13 residues. The germline gives CDR1 SQVTM, CDR2 ANQGSEA. The CDR3 here is CSVNGQMNTEAFF. CDR3 DNA sequence: TGCAGCGTTAACGGACAGATGAACACTGAAGCTTTCTTT.

This clone came up many times. The chain couples TRBV28 to TRBJ1-2, with D unclear. Germline CDR1 is MDHEN and CDR2 is SYDVKM. V dropped 1 base and J dropped 4 bases, with 10 bases sitting between them. This CDR3 has 14 amino acids. CDR3 loop: CASSLSGFSYGYTF. The CDR3 DNA reads as TGTGCCAGCAGTTTATCAGGATTCTCCTATGGCTACACCTTC.

About this clone: Within the sample, other DNA sequences also encode this same CDR3. The chain couples TRBV10-2 to TRBJ1-1; 7 bases agree with TRBD1. The V gene end was trimmed by 0 bases and the J gene end by 11 bases; junction bases not matched to a gene: 6. The CDR3 is 13 amino acids. The V gene's germline CDR1 is WSHSY and CDR2 SAAADI. Here the CDR3 reads CASSESGQVKAFF. CDR3 DNA sequence: TGCGCCAGCAGTGAGTCCGGACAGGTGAAGGCTTTCTTT.

J is TRBJ2-1 and V is TRBV27; 11 bases are shared with TRBD2. The CDR3 loop spans 15 amino acids. V shed 6 bases and J 8 bases; nucleotides not matched to a gene: 9. CDR1 is MNHEY, CDR2 SMNVEV, per germline (reference sequence). CDR3: CASSPRTSGGDEQFF. In nucleotides, the CDR3 is TGTGCCAGCAGCCCGCGCACTAGCGGGGGCGATGAGCAGTTCTTC.

About this clone: A read error is possible here, since a much larger clone lies one base away. The sample contains more than one DNA sequence encoding this CDR3. The genes are TRBV7-9 and TRBJ2-7; unclear D gene. Trimming cost V 0 bases and J 0 bases, with 3 bases left between them. CDR1 and CDR2 (germline): SEHNR, FQNEAQ (reference sequence). CDR3 size: 13 residues. The CDR3 coding sequence is TGTGCCAGCAGCTTAGCGGTCTCCTACGAGCAGTACTTC. Protein: CASSLAVSYEQYF.

The chain carries TRBV18 and TRBJ1-2; D may be TRBD1 (6 bases). Trimming pared 1 base from V and 0 bases from J, leaving 15 bases between. CDR3 length: 17 amino acids. CDR1 is KGHSH and CDR2 is LQKENI in the germline V gene. In DNA, the CDR3 is TGTGCCAGCTCACCACTGCCCACAGGGCAAGCTAACTATGGCTACACCTTC. Protein product: CASSPLPTGQANYGYTF.

This clone turned up a few times. This chain links TRBV7-9 with TRBJ1-5, with a weak D call TRBD1 (6 bases). The CDR3 extends over 13 amino acids. V was shortened by 5 bases and J by 5 bases, with 10 bases between the two germline ends. Looked up from germline, CDR1 is SEHNR and CDR2 is FQNEAQ (reference sequence). The chain's CDR3 is CASSRTADQPQHF. CDR3 sequence (DNA): TGTGCCAGCAGCAGGACAGCTGATCAGCCCCAGCATTTT. Based on the CDR3 plus reference TRBV7-9 and TRBJ1-5, the full variable domain is DTGVSQNPRHKITKRGQNVTFRCDPISEHNRLYWYRQTLGQGPEFLTYFQNEAQLEKSRLLSDRFSAERPKGSFSTLEIQRTEQGDSAMYLCASSRTADQPQHFGDGTRLSIL.

The chain joins TRBV6-6 to TRBJ2-7; D not certain. This CDR3 region has 13 residues. Trimming pared 0 bases from V and 2 bases from J, leaving 5 bases between. Looked up from germline, CDR1 is MNHNY and CDR2 is SVGAGI (reference sequence). The CDR3 sequence is CASSYSQTYEQYF. The CDR3 DNA reads TGTGCCAGCAGTTACTCACAGACCTACGAGCAGTACTTC.

The J gene is TRBJ2-5, the V gene TRBV4-1; D gene ambiguous. The germline gives CDR1 MGHRA, CDR2 YSYEKL. V shed 0 bases and J shed 6 bases, with 11 bases lying between them. This CDR3 is built from 14 residues. The CDR3 DNA follows: TGCGCCAGCAGCCAAGATCGAACGCCGAAGACCCAGTACTTC. Amino acids: CASSQDRTPKTQYF.

This clone came up once. V and J are TRBV19 and TRBJ2-2, with no clear D. Germline V gene sequence: CDR1 LNHDA, CDR2 SQIVND (reference sequence). V was pared by 6 bases and J by 4 bases, with 15 bases between. The CDR3 extends over 15 amino acids. The CDR3 loop reads CASSNIRVGTGELFF. CDR3 DNA sequence: TGTGCCAGTAGCAACATCCGGGTTGGCACCGGGGAGCTGTTTTTT.

This rearrangement joins TRBV7-6 to TRBJ2-5, with a tentative D call TRBD1 (7 bases). The CDR3 sequence is 15 residues long. Germline CDR1 and CDR2: SGHVS and FNYEAQ. V was trimmed by 5 bases and J by 0 bases, leaving 13 bases between them. The CDR3 protein is CASSEAGGYQETQYF. The CDR3 nucleotides are TGTGCCAGCAGCGAAGCAGGGGGGTACCAAGAGACCCAGTACTTC.

The gene calls are TRBV5-1 and TRBJ1-1, with unresolved D. Trimming pared 0 bases from V and 0 bases from J, leaving 9 bases between. CDR1 and CDR2 (germline): SGHRS, YFSETQ. The CDR3 length is 15 residues. CDR3: CASSLVHSMNTEAFF. The DNA of the CDR3 is TGCGCCAGCAGCTTGGTTCACAGCATGAACACTGAAGCTTTCTTT. Variable domain in full (rest from reference TRBV5-1 and TRBJ1-1): KAGVTQTPRYLIKTRGQQVTLSCSPISGHRSVSWYQQTPGQGLQFLFEYFSETQRNKGNFPGRFSGRQFSNSRSEMNVSTLELGDSALYLCASSLVHSMNTEAFFGQGTRLTVV.

This sequence joins TRBV27 and TRBJ1-1, with D perhaps TRBD1 (5 bases). Trimming removed 4 bases from V and 6 bases from J, with 12 bases in between. The CDR3 covers 13 residues. Germline CDR1 is MNHEY and CDR2 is SMNVEV (reference sequence). Written as DNA, the CDR3 is TGTGCCAGCAGTTCGGCAGGGAGCCCTGAAGCTTTCTTT. This gives the protein CASSSAGSPEAFF.

J is TRBJ2-2 and V is TRBV4-3; the D gene is possibly TRBD1 (5 bases). This CDR3 is 16 amino acids long. Germline CDR1 LGHNA, CDR2 YSLEER. V was clipped by 0 bases and J by 4 bases, with 12 bases between them. The DNA of the CDR3 is TGCGCCAGCAGCCAAGATCGGGCAGGGCCCACCGGGGAGCTGTTTTTT. Amino acids: CASSQDRAGPTGELFF.

For the CDR3, the DNA is TGTGCCTGGGCTCCGGGACTAGTCACAGATACGCAGTATTTT. It translates to CAWAPGLVTDTQYF. V and J are TRBV30 and TRBJ2-3, with TRBD2 matching over 8 bases. This CDR3 region has 14 residues. CDR1 and CDR2 from the germline V gene are GTSNPN and SVGIG (reference sequence). Trimming at V came to 5 bases and at J to 2 bases, leaving 6 bases not matched to a gene.

This chain joins TRBV7-2 and TRBJ2-5; the match to TRBD2 covers 11 bases. V dropped 1 base and J dropped 3; count of bases not matched to a gene: 7. The germline gives CDR1 SGHTA, CDR2 FQGNSA. The length of the CDR3 is 17 residues. CDR3 coding DNA: TGTGCCAGCAGCTTAGTGGTTAGCGGGAGGGCCGAAGAGACCCAGTACTTC. This gives the protein CASSLVVSGRAEETQYF.

The rearrangement uses TRBV5-1 and TRBJ2-5, with D unresolved. V lost 0 bases and J lost 3, with 6 bases in between. The CDR3 totals 13 residues. In germline, CDR1 is SGHRS, CDR2 YFSETQ. CDR3 sequence reads: CASSLVQKETQYF. The DNA for the CDR3 is TGCGCCAGCAGCTTGGTACAGAAAGAGACCCAGTACTTC.

Many counts were recorded for this clone. At one end the junction does not follow the germline gene, possibly because of a read error. This chain connects TRBV6-1 to TRBJ2-1, with TRBD2 identical over 13 bases. The CDR3 is 16 amino acids. CDR1 and CDR2 from the germline V gene are MNHNS and SASEGT. CDR3 coding DNA: TGTGCCAGCAGGGAAGGACTAGCGGGAGCCTACAATGAGCAGTTCTTC. This gives the protein CASREGLAGAYNEQFF.

The rearrangement joins TRBV6-1 to TRBJ2-7; 8 bases map to TRBD2. The germline V gene has CDR1 MNHNS and CDR2 SASEGT. V lost 4 bases to trimming and J lost 2 bases; unmatched junction nucleotides: 13. The CDR3 runs 17 residues. The CDR3 DNA sequence: TGTGCCAGCAGTGGACTTATGGTTAGCGGGGCGACCTACGAGCAGTACTTC. Translating gives CASSGLMVSGATYEQYF.

J is TRBJ2-3 and V is TRBV11-3; TRBD2 matches at 7 bases. The CDR3 has 14 amino acids. The V gene end was trimmed by 5 bases and the J gene end by 5 bases; junction bases not matched to a gene: 7. CDR1 and CDR2 (germline): SGHNT, YENEEA. The CDR3 sequence is CASSRAGSVDTQYF. For the CDR3, the DNA is TGTGCCAGCAGCCGAGCGGGAAGCGTAGATACGCAGTATTTT.

Written as DNA, the CDR3 is TGCGCCAGCAGTTCCCAGGGGGCGAAGTCCGAGCAGTACTTC. Its protein is CASSSQGAKSEQYF. J is TRBJ2-7 and V is TRBV10-2; 8 nucleotides line up with TRBD1. Trimming removed 5 bases from V and 6 bases from J; junction bases left unmatched: 9. CDR3 length: 14 residues. In germline, CDR1 is WSHSY, CDR2 SAAADI.

The rearrangement links TRBV6-1 to TRBJ2-7; no clear D. The germline V gene has CDR1 MNHNS and CDR2 SASEGT. V lost 0 bases and J 3 bases, leaving 12 bases between the germline ends. This CDR3 contains 15 residues. As DNA, the CDR3 is TGTGCCAGCAGTGAAGCGGGTTCTTCCTACTACGAGCAGTACTTC. Translating it yields CASSEAGSSYYEQYF.

The J gene is TRBJ2-3, the V gene TRBV14; D uncertain. Germline V CDR1 and CDR2: SGHDN, FVKESK. This CDR3 is 12 amino acids long. Trimming stripped 1 base from V and 13 bases from J, with 12 bases between. The CDR3 nucleotides are TGTGCCAGCAGCCAAGGGTCGCTATGGGAGTATTTT. Its translation: CASSQGSLWEYF.

This chain links TRBV19 with TRBJ2-2; D is possibly TRBD2 (5 bases). The V end lost 6 bases, the J end lost 14 bases, and 19 bases lay between the germline ends. Germline-derived CDR1 and CDR2 are LNHDA and SQIVND (reference sequence). The CDR3 has 13 residues. Here the CDR3 reads CASSPRDLTILFF. The DNA of the CDR3 is TGTGCCAGTAGCCCCCGGGATCTCACTATACTGTTTTTT.

Points on this clone: The same CDR3 is also encoded by other DNA sequences in this sample. V and J are TRBV5-1 and TRBJ2-3; 10 bases match TRBD2. The CDR3 has 16 amino acids. V was pared by 0 bases and J by 2 bases, with 3 bases of the junction left unmatched. Germline lookup yields CDR1 SGHRS and CDR2 YFSETQ. The CDR3 nucleotides read TGCGCCAGCAGCTTGGTAGCGGGGGGTTCCACAGATACGCAGTATTTT. Residues: CASSLVAGGSTDTQYF.

This clone was observed once. V is TRBV5-6 and J is TRBJ2-5; D is unresolved. This CDR3 is 14 amino acids long. Germline V gene data show CDR1 as SGHDT and CDR2 as YYEEEE. V was pared by 0 bases and J by 4 bases, with 10 bases between. The DNA of the CDR3 is TGTGCCAGCAGCTTGGACGCTCGGTCAGAGACCCAGTACTTC. The encoded protein is CASSLDARSETQYF. The full variable domain, rest sourced from reference TRBV5-6 and TRBJ2-5, is DAGVTQSPTHLIKTRGQQVTLRCSPKSGHDTVSWYQQALGQGPQFIFQYYEEEERQRGNFPDRFSGHQFPNYSSELNVNALLLGDSALYLCASSLDARSETQYFGPGTRLLVL.

This clone was seen only once. The genes are TRBV4-1 and TRBJ2-7; D is ambiguous. Trimming cost V 1 base and J 3 bases, with 13 bases left between them. The CDR3 runs 15 residues. Per the germline V gene, CDR1 is MGHRA and CDR2 is YSYEKL. CDR3 nucleotide sequence: TGCGCCAGCAGCCAAGTCGTTTTACTCAACTACGAGCAGTACTTC. This codes for CASSQVVLLNYEQYF.